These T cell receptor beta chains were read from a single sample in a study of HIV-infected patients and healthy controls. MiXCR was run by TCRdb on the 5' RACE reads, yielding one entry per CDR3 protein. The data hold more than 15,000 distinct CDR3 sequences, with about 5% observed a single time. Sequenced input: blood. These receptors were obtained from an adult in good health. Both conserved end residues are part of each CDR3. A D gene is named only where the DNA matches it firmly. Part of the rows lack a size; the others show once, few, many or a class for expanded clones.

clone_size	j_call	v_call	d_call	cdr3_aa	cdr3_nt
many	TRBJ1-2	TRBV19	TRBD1	CASSTGTGNYGYTF	TGTGCCAGTTCGACGGGGACAGGGAACTATGGCTACACCTTC
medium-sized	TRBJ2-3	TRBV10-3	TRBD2	CAISSASGLTDTQYF	TGTGCCATCAGCTCGGCTAGCGGTCTAACAGATACGCAGTATTTT
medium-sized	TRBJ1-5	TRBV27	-	CASSKPGAGPPNQPQHF	TGTGCCAGCAGTAAGCCGGGAGCAGGGCCCCCCAATCAGCCCCAGCATTTT
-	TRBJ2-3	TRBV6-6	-	CASRDFTDTQYF	TGTGCCAGCAGGGACTTCACAGATACGCAGTATTTT
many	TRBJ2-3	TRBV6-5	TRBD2	CASRPNGGARDTQYF	TGTGCCAGCAGACCAAACGGGGGGGCCCGCGATACGCAGTATTTT
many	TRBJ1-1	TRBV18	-	CASSPFGQGLNTEAFF	TGTGCCAGCTCACCCTTTGGGCAGGGCTTGAACACTGAAGCTTTCTTT
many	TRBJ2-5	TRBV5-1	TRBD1	CASSLTRQGHETQYF	TGCGCCAGCAGCCTCACCCGACAGGGCCACGAGACCCAGTACTTC
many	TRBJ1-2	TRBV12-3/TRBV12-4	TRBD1	CASSLGPGQGLYGYTF	TGTGCCAGCAGTTTAGGTCCGGGACAGGGCCTCTATGGCTACACCTTC
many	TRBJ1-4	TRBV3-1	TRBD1	CASSQDGTGVVATNEKLFF	TGTGCCAGCAGCCAAGATGGGACAGGCGTTGTTGCAACTAATGAAAAACTGTTTTTT
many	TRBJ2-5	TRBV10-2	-	CASRIGAETQYF	TGCGCCAGCAGGATAGGAGCAGAGACCCAGTACTTC
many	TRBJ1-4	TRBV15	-	CATSRDLAATNEKLFF	TGTGCCACCAGCAGAGATTTAGCCGCAACTAATGAAAAACTGTTTTTT
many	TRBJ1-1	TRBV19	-	CASIQGRQPMNTEAFF	TGTGCCAGTATTCAGGGGAGACAGCCAATGAACACTGAAGCTTTCTTT
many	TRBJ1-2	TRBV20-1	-	CSASSANYGYTF	TGCAGTGCTAGCTCTGCTAACTATGGCTACACCTTC
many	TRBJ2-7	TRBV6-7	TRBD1	CASTGPGQGREQYF	TGTGCCAGCACCGGCCCGGGACAGGGGCGCGAGCAGTACTTC
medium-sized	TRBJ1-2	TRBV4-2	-	CASSQEFDKPGYTF	TGTGCCAGCAGCCAAGAATTCGACAAGCCTGGCTACACCTTC
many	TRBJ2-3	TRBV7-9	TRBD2	CASSLSSGGDTQYF	TGTGCCAGCAGCTTATCTAGCGGGGGCGATACGCAGTATTTT
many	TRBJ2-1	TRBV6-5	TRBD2	CASRGLAGASYNEQFF	TGTGCCAGCAGAGGACTAGCGGGGGCCTCTTACAATGAGCAGTTCTTC
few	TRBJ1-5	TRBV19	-	CASSIPTYRVSNQPQHF	TGTGCCAGTAGTATCCCGACATACAGGGTTAGCAATCAGCCCCAGCATTTT
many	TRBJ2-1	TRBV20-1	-	CSASSLEQFF	TGCAGTGCTAGTTCTCTTGAGCAGTTCTTC
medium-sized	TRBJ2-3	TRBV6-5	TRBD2	CASSYTSGGPDTQYF	TGTGCCAGCAGTTACACTAGCGGGGGGCCAGATACGCAGTATTTT
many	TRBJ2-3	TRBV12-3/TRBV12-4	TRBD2	CASRSASGRYTDTQYF	TGTGCCAGCAGATCCGCTAGCGGGCGTTACACAGATACGCAGTATTTT
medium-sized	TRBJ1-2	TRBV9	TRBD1	CASSYTGDYGYTF	TGTGCCAGCAGTTATACAGGGGACTATGGCTACACCTTC
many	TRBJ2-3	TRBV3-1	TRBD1	CASSRDHPGQGWADTQYF	TGTGCCAGCAGCCGCGACCATCCTGGACAGGGGTGGGCAGATACGCAGTATTTT
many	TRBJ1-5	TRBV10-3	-	CAIQLSSNQPQHF	TGTGCCATTCAGCTCTCTAGCAATCAGCCCCAGCATTTT
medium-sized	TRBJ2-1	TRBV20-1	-	CSAQGGEAGNEQFF	TGCAGTGCCCAAGGGGGAGAAGCGGGGAATGAGCAGTTCTTC
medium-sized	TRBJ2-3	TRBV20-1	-	CSARAPMGAGNTDTQYF	TGCAGTGCTAGAGCTCCCATGGGAGCCGGCAACACAGATACGCAGTATTTT
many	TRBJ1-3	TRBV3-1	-	CASSQGNTIYF	TGTGCCAGCAGCCAAGGGAACACCATATATTTT
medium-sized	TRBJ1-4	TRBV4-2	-	CASSQEHGPEKLFF	TGTGCCAGCAGCCAAGAACACGGCCCGGAAAAACTGTTTTTT
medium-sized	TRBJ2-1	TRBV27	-	CASSPQESSYNEQFF	TGTGCCAGCAGTCCTCAGGAGAGCTCCTACAATGAGCAGTTCTTC
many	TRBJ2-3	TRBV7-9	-	CASSLASGSTDTQYF	TGTGCCAGCAGCTTAGCGTCAGGGAGCACAGATACGCAGTATTTT
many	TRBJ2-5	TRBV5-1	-	CASSLAARQETQYF	TGCGCCAGCAGCTTGGCCGCAAGGCAAGAGACCCAGTACTTC
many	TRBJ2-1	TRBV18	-	CASSPRQYEQFF	TGTGCCAGCTCACCACGTCAGTATGAGCAGTTCTTC
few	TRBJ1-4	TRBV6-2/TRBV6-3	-	CASSYLGQGEKLFF	TGTGCCAGCAGTTACTTGGGACAAGGTGAAAAACTGTTTTTT
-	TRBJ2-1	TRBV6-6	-	CASSYSGDYNEQFF	TGTGCCAGCAGTTACTCGGGGGACTACAATGAGCAGTTCTTC
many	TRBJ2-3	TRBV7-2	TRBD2	CASSLALTSGGGEDTQYF	TGTGCCAGCAGCTTAGCCTTAACTAGCGGGGGGGGGGAAGATACGCAGTATTTT
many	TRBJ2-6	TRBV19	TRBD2	CASSIASGSSGANVLTF	TGTGCCAGTAGTATAGCTAGCGGAAGCTCTGGGGCCAACGTCCTGACTTTC
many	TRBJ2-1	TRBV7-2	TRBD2	CASSLGSAGGYNEQFF	TGTGCCAGCAGCCTGGGTTCGGCGGGGGGGTACAATGAGCAGTTCTTC
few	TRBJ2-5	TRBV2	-	CASRTPRKETQYF	TGTGCCAGCAGAACGCCCCGTAAAGAGACCCAGTACTTC
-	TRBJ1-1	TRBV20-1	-	CSADYGRPGTEAFF	TGCAGTGCCGACTATGGACGGCCCGGGACTGAAGCTTTCTTT
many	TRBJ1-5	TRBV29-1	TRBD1	CSVTTGAAGAQHF	TGCAGCGTTACCACAGGGGCCGCAGGGGCCCAGCATTTT
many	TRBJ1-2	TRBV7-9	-	CASSKGGDVTNYGYTF	TGTGCCAGCAGCAAAGGGGGGGACGTCACTAACTATGGCTACACCTTC
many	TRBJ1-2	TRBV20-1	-	CSARDPLDSNYGYTF	TGCAGTGCTAGAGACCCCCTGGACTCTAACTATGGCTACACCTTC
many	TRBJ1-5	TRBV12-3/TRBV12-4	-	CASSLFRPGARNQPQHF	TGTGCCAGCAGTTTATTCCGGCCGGGGGCGCGGAATCAGCCCCAGCATTTT
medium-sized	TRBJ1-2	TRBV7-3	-	CASSLQGSGYTF	TGTGCCAGCAGCTTACAGGGTAGCGGCTACACCTTC
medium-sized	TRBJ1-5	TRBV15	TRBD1	CATSARRQGDQPQHF	TGTGCCACCAGCGCCCGACGGCAGGGGGATCAGCCCCAGCATTTT
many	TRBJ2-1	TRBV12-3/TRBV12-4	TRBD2	CASSLGTLAGGNSYNEQFF	TGTGCCAGCAGTTTAGGAACGTTAGCGGGGGGGAATTCCTACAATGAGCAGTTCTTC
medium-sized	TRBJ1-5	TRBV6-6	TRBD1	CASSSDRGYQPQHF	TGTGCCAGCAGTAGCGACAGGGGGTATCAGCCCCAGCATTTT
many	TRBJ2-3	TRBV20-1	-	CSVSLDAFTDTQYF	TGCAGTGTGAGCTTGGACGCCTTCACAGATACGCAGTATTTT
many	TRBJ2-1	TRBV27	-	CASSLLSRLPSYNEQFF	TGTGCCAGCAGTTTACTTAGCAGGTTGCCCTCCTACAATGAGCAGTTCTTC
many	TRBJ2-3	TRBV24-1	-	CATIPRGCRTDTQYF	TGTGCCACCATACCCCGGGGTTGCCGCACAGATACGCAGTATTTT
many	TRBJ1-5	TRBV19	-	CASRHREGNQPQHF	TGTGCCAGTAGGCACAGGGAGGGCAATCAGCCCCAGCATTTT
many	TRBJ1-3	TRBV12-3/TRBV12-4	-	CASSFAGQGNTIYF	TGTGCCAGCAGTTTTGCGGGGCAGGGAAACACCATATATTTT
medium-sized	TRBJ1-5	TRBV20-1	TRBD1	CSARDTRGLGNQPQHF	TGCAGTGCTAGAGATACGAGGGGGCTGGGGAATCAGCCCCAGCATTTT
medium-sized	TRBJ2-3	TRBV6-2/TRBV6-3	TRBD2	CASSYSIVDWSGGGADTQYF	TGTGCCAGCAGTTACTCGATAGTTGACTGGAGCGGGGGCGGGGCAGATACGCAGTATTTT
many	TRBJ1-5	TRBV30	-	CAWTEGQGENQPQHF	TGTGCCTGGACGGAGGGCCAGGGAGAGAATCAGCCCCAGCATTTT
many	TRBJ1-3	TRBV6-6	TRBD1	CASSSTGGPEAGNTIYF	TGTGCCAGCAGTTCGACAGGGGGCCCAGAAGCTGGAAACACCATATATTTT
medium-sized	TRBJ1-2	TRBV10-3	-	CAIRRESTDYGYTF	TGTGCCATCAGGCGCGAGTCGACCGACTATGGCTACACCTTC
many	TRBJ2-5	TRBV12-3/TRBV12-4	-	CASSLNSDQETQYF	TGTGCCAGCAGTTTAAACTCCGACCAAGAGACCCAGTACTTC
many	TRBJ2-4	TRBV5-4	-	CASSLAGGLDKNIQYF	TGTGCCAGCAGCTTGGCCGGGGGCTTGGACAAAAACATTCAGTACTTC